This paragraph reports one TCR beta chain. This may come from a read error, since a much larger clone is one base off. Time point of the sample: patch test 2, 6 weeks after DPC sensitization. Specified treatment: therapeutic diphenylcyclopropenone sensitization with weekly scalp DPC. The data are from a study of human T cells and chemical hapten exposure. At the level of the study: Alopecia areata, totalis or universalis affected patients, mainly female.

The germline CDR1 and CDR2 sequences are SQVTM and ANQGSEA. The CDR3 is 11 amino acids. TCRdb re-analysed the RACE reads in MiXCR, keeping a single row per CDR3 protein. The sample has fewer than 100,000 distinct CDR3 sequences; 11% are singletons. Here the sequenced sample was whole blood, taken in connection with sensitization to the hapten diphenylcyclopropenone (DPC). The sequence came from a man aged 18 to 29 with alopecia areata. Some clones in this sample may be carry-over from other donors' samples. The chain is built from TRBV29-1 and TRBJ2-1; D uncertain. DNA for the CDR3: TGCTGCGTTTCCACCGGGAATGAGCAGTTCTTC. It is translated as CCVSTGNEQFF.